This is a list of T cell receptor beta chains from one sample in a study of shared clonotypes between healthy human individuals. The assay was immunoSEQ multiplex PCR, and TCRdb's table has in-frame clones only and misses some. The sample gives about 1.1 million clones, about 80% of which show up once; roughly 0.83% is in the top ten. The sample was memory CD4+ T cells from PBMCs. Receptors originate from a man younger than 35 in good health. Some clones in this sample may be carry-over from other donors' samples. CDR3s include the opening cysteine and the closing phenylalanine or tryptophan. A D gene is named only where the DNA matches it firmly.

NA	TRBV4-1	TRBJ2-1	CASSPRWDEQFF	TGCGCCAGCAGCCCCCGGTGGGATGAGCAGTTCTTC
NA	TRBV28	TRBJ1-1	CASSLPGDGGTEAFF	TGTGCCAGCAGTCTACCAGGGGACGGAGGCACTGAAGCTTTCTTT
NA	TRBV7-9	TRBJ1-4	CASSRSGAREKLFF	TGTGCCAGCAGCCGGAGTGGGGCGAGGGAAAAACTGTTTTTT
NA	TRBV5-4	TRBJ2-7	CASSLAGLLSYEQYF	TGTGCCAGCAGCTTGGCGGGTTTACTCTCCTACGAGCAGTACTTC
NA	TRBV18	TRBJ1-2	CASSPSHGAGGYTF	TGTGCCAGCTCACCTTCTCACGGGGCGGGAGGCTACACCTTC
NA	TRBV20-1	TRBJ1-2	CSATVDYGYTF	TGCAGTGCCACGGTCGACTATGGCTACACCTTC
TRBD1	TRBV15	TRBJ1-5	CATSRVKGAGNQPQHF	TGTGCCACCAGCAGAGTTAAGGGGGCGGGCAATCAGCCCCAGCATTTT
NA	TRBV28	TRBJ1-5	CASSSYYRVSNQPQHF	TGTGCCAGCAGTTCGTACTACAGGGTTAGCAATCAGCCCCAGCATTTT
NA	TRBV10-3	TRBJ1-5	CAISGQNNQPQHF	TGTGCCATCAGTGGACAGAACAATCAGCCCCAGCATTTT
NA	TRBV5-3	TRBJ1-5	CASPSAQPQHF	TGTGCCAGCCCCTCTGCGCAGCCCCAGCATTTT
TRBD1	TRBV14	TRBJ1-2	CASSQGDRVYGYTF	TGTGCCAGCAGCCAAGGGGACAGGGTCTATGGCTACACCTTC
TRBD2	TRBV13	TRBJ2-3	CASSSQTSGSQDTQYF	TGTGCCAGCAGCTCCCAGACTAGCGGGAGTCAGGATACGCAGTATTTT
NA	TRBV15	TRBJ1-1	CATSIGGGGEAFF	TGTGCCACCAGCATTGGGGGGGGAGGTGAAGCTTTCTTT